This T cell receptor beta chain was profiled in a study of identical twins. In the case of this clonotype: Its antigen is unknown. The junction does not match germline at one end; this may be a read error.

TCRdb redid the calling of the 5' RACE reads with MiXCR, one entry per CDR3 protein. This table has 420,000 or so distinct CDR3 sequences, less than 20% appearing once. The CDR3 consists of 14 residues. Germline CDR1 KGHDR, CDR2 SFDVKD. General study findings and limits: Because invariant MAIT and iNKT cells could be present, zero-insertion analyses could be partly confounded. Insertions ran lower in abundant cord blood beta clonotypes, though not in memory repertoires. Researchers reported weaker excess twin sharing in beta out-of-frame sequences. Twin-shared out-of-frame alpha sequences were enriched for low generation probability.

V and J are TRBV24-1 and TRBJ1-1, with no clear D. The receptor's source is a middle-aged man in good health. Input material: naive T cells sorted from blood. The chain's CDR3 is CAPSDPRYDTEAFF. The CDR3 DNA reads TGTGCCCCCAGTGATCCACGGTATGACACTGAAGCTTTCTTT.